The 2 T cell receptor beta chains in this list originate from one sample, sequenced in a study of T cells in Graves' hyperthyroidism and ophthalmopathy. RNA transcripts gave rise to amplified TCR beta CDR3 regions. Initially, a first-round RT-PCR of the TCR CDR3 employed the HTBI primer set. Each CDR3 protein gets one entry after TCRdb re-called the multiplex PCR reads with MiXCR. The sample consists of 250,000 to 300,000 distinct CDR3 sequences, 10% to 15% of them appearing once. What was sequenced was blood. The source is a woman younger than 45 with Graves' hyperthyroidism that later progressed to Graves' ophthalmopathy.

The table lists this clonotype with many counts. The chain links TRBV7-9 to TRBJ2-1, with a tentative D call TRBD1 (6 bases). This CDR3 region has 16 residues. From germline, CDR1 is SEHNR and CDR2 FQNEAQ (reference sequence). Trimming pared 2 bases from V and 5 bases from J, leaving 16 bases between. The CDR3 is CASSLIPGDIDNEQFF. DNA for the CDR3: TGTGCCAGCAGCTTAATACCTGGGGACATAGACAATGAGCAGTTCTTC.

Ten or more counts support this clonotype. The chain links TRBV7-2 to TRBJ2-7; a possible D gene is TRBD1 (6 bases). The CDR3 sequence is 13 residues long. Trimming removed 4 bases at V and 7 bases at J, with 14 bases between. In germline, CDR1 is SGHTA, CDR2 FQGNSA. The CDR3 nucleotides are TGTGCCAGCAGCTCGACAGGCTGGGGGGAGCAGTACTTC. It yields the protein CASSSTGWGEQYF.